What follows is one TCR beta chain and its context. Its antigen is still unknown. This sample is part of a study of persistence of HIV-infected CD4 T cells. The libraries were made with immunoSEQ version 4 in survey mode. Assay used: immunoSEQ multiplex PCR; TCRdb lists only in-frame clones, some missing. Of about 28,000 clones in the sample, roughly 78% were seen once. Germline V lookup: CDR1 MGHRA, CDR2 YSYEKL. Trimming removed 1 base from V and 0 bases from J; junction bases left unmatched: 6. This CDR3 comprises 18 residues. Points from the study as a whole: Proviral oligoclonality tracked with TCR oligoclonality within the same sorted cells.

Lysates of CMV-infected fibroblasts at 10 ug/mL stimulated these cells. CD40L/CD69 double-negative CD45RO-high memory CD4+ T cells were collected. This specimen was CD4+ T cells sorted from PBMCs after roughly 18-hour stimulation, taken from a patient who received antiretroviral therapy. The V and J genes are TRBV4-1 and TRBJ1-5, with 10 nucleotides matching TRBD1. This receptor was identified in an adult man with HIV who was CMV-seropositive. The CDR3: CASSQGTGGTYSNQPQHF. The CDR3 DNA follows: TGCGCCAGCAGCCAAGGGACAGGGGGAACTTATAGCAATCAGCCCCAGCATTTT.